These 19 T cell receptor beta chains came from one sample sequenced in a study of blood T cell repertoires in COVID-19. Profiling relied on immunoSEQ multiplex PCR, and the TCRdb table lists in-frame clones only, not all of them. The sample includes about 350,000 clones, about 90% of them seen just once. The sample comprised PBMCs or T cells enriched from blood (not recorded which). Every receptor here comes from a woman aged 25 to 45 who had recovered from COVID-19.

The genes are TRBV27 and TRBJ2-2; D not resolved. V gave up 3 bases and J gave up 4 bases, with 9 bases separating them. Germline lookup yields CDR1 MNHEY and CDR2 SMNVEV (reference sequence). The CDR3 totals 14 residues. As DNA, the CDR3 is TGTGCCAGCAGTTTGGGCAGCAGCACCGGGGAGCTGTTTTTT. Translated, it gives CASSLGSSTGELFF.

This rearrangement joins TRBV6-2 or TRBV6-3 to TRBJ2-2, with D perhaps matching TRBD1 (5 bases). V shed 2 bases and J shed 3 bases, with 13 bases lying between them. The length of the CDR3 is 16 residues. CDR1 MNHEY and CDR2 SVGEGT come from the germline V gene. CDR3 bases: TGTGCCAGCAGTTACATCGGGCAGGGATACACCGGGGAGCTGTTTTTT. This encodes CASSYIGQGYTGELFF.

The J gene is TRBJ1-2, the V gene TRBV19, with D possibly being TRBD1 (5 bases). CDR3 length equals 13 residues. Per germline, CDR1 LNHDA and CDR2 SQIVND (reference sequence). The ends were cut back, 8 bases at V and 3 bases at J, with 13 bases in the middle. The CDR3 protein is CASWSGRDYGYTF. CDR3 coding DNA: TGTGCCAGTTGGTCAGGGCGTGACTATGGCTACACCTTC.

This chain links TRBV5-4 with TRBJ1-3; tentative D call: TRBD1 (6 bases). V shed 1 base and J shed 2 bases, with 7 bases lying between them. Germline V gene sequence: CDR1 SGHNT, CDR2 YYREEE (reference sequence). The CDR3 contains 14 residues. The CDR3 sequence is CASSLSGAGNTIYF. The CDR3 DNA sequence: TGTGCCAGCAGCTTGTCAGGGGCTGGAAACACCATATATTTT.

The rearrangement links TRBV7-9 to TRBJ1-5; 7 bases fit TRBD1. This CDR3 has 15 residues. The V gene end was trimmed by 3 bases and the J gene end by 4 bases; junction bases not matched to a gene: 6. From germline, CDR1 is SEHNR and CDR2 FQNEAQ (reference sequence). CDR3 sequence reads: CASSFGGGRNQPQHF. Written as DNA, the CDR3 is TGTGCCAGCAGCTTTGGAGGGGGCAGAAATCAGCCCCAGCATTTT. The entire variable domain, with the rest obtained from reference TRBV7-9 and TRBJ1-5, is as follows: DTGVSQNPRHKITKRGQNVTFRCDPISEHNRLYWYRQTLGQGPEFLTYFQNEAQLEKSRLLSDRFSAERPKGSFSTLEIQRTEQGDSAMYLCASSFGGGRNQPQHFGDGTRLSIL.

The V and J genes are TRBV5-4 and TRBJ2-7; 16 bases are shared with TRBD2. Trimming at V came to 4 bases and at J to 2 bases, leaving 9 bases not matched to a gene. CDR1 and CDR2 (germline): SGHNT, YYREEE (reference sequence). The CDR3 is 18 residues long. Here the CDR3 reads CASSPMGLAGGNTYEQYF. The CDR3 DNA reads as TGTGCCAGCAGCCCAATGGGACTAGCGGGGGGGAATACCTACGAGCAGTACTTC.

This chain joins TRBV21-1 and TRBJ2-3; TRBD2, as called in the table, went unchecked against the DNA. TRBV21-1 is designated a pseudogene. There are 17 residues in the CDR3. CDR3 region: CASSTYRGGPSTDTQYF. DNA of the CDR3: TGTGCCAGCAGCACCTATAGGGGAGGACCTAGCACAGATACGCAGTATTTT.

This chain joins TRBV5-1 and TRBJ2-2; maybe TRBD2 (5 bases). This CDR3 contains 15 residues. Trimming stripped 0 bases from V and 4 bases from J, with 10 bases between. Germline V lookup: CDR1 SGHRS, CDR2 YFSETQ. The CDR3 DNA follows: TGCGCCAGCAGCTTGGGAGGGTCGGGCACCGGGGAGCTGTTTTTT. This encodes CASSLGGSGTGELFF.

The V gene is TRBV3-1 (or the pseudogene TRBV3-2), the J gene TRBJ2-3; D is perhaps TRBD1 (5 bases). CDR1 and CDR2 from the germline V gene are LGHDT and YNNKEL (reference sequence). CDR3 size: 14 residues. Trimming stripped 3 bases from V and 1 base from J, with 8 bases between. This CDR3 is CASSHPGRTDTQYF. CDR3 nucleotides: TGTGCCAGCAGCCACCCAGGGCGCACAGATACGCAGTATTTT.

The rearrangement links TRBV18 to TRBJ2-5; TRBD2 is a possible D gene (6 bases). Germline CDR1 is KGHSH and CDR2 is LQKENI. CDR3 length: 14 amino acids. V shed 1 base and J shed 1 base, with 7 bases lying between them. CDR3 sequence reads: CASSPRDFQETQYF. Written as DNA, the CDR3 is TGTGCCAGCTCACCACGGGACTTCCAAGAGACCCAGTACTTC. The full variable domain, in which reference TRBV18 and TRBJ2-5 provide the parts outside the CDR3, is NAGVMQNPRHLVRRRGQEARLRCSPMKGHSHVYWYRQLPEEGLKFMVYLQKENIIDESGMPKERFSAEFPKEGPSILRIQQVVRGDSAAYFCASSPRDFQETQYFGPGTRLLVL.

This chain connects TRBV19 to TRBJ2-2, with a tentative D call TRBD1 (6 bases). The CDR3 is 14 residues long. Germline assignment: CDR1 LNHDA and CDR2 SQIVND (reference sequence). V lost 2 bases and J 6 bases, leaving 10 bases between the germline ends. The CDR3 loop is CASSILGAAGELFF. CDR3 bases: TGTGCCAGTAGTATACTGGGGGCGGCCGGGGAGCTGTTTTTT.

The chain links TRBV6-5 to TRBJ1-5; D is possibly TRBD1 (5 bases). The CDR3 sequence is 13 residues long. Germline V lookup: CDR1 MNHEY, CDR2 SVGAGI. Trimming cost V 4 bases and J 6 bases, with 10 bases left between them. The CDR3 coding sequence is TGTGCCAGCAGTTGGGGGGGATCTCAGCCCCAGCATTTT. Translating it yields CASSWGGSQPQHF.

The chain combines TRBV5-5 with TRBJ1-1, with D perhaps matching TRBD1 (6 bases). Per germline, CDR1 SGHKS and CDR2 YYEKEE (reference sequence). V lost 3 bases to trimming and J lost 0 bases, with 9 bases between them. The length of the CDR3 is 14 residues. The CDR3 spells CASSWGQLNTEAFF. CDR3 DNA: TGTGCCAGCAGCTGGGGACAATTGAACACTGAAGCTTTCTTT.

This clone has just one count. The genes are TRBV28 and TRBJ2-5; D remains unclear. CDR3 length: 13 residues. Trimming left V 6 bases short and J 1 base short, with 9 bases between. The germline V gene encodes CDR1 MDHEN and CDR2 SYDVKM. For the CDR3, the DNA is TGTGCCAGCAGCGTGGCCCGCCAAGAGACCCAGTACTTC. Protein: CASSVARQETQYF.

The chain joins TRBV10-3 to TRBJ1-6, with D possibly being TRBD1 (5 bases). Per germline, CDR1 ENHRY and CDR2 SYGVKD. The CDR3 loop spans 18 amino acids. V was shortened by 6 bases and J by 5 bases, with 23 bases between the two germline ends. The CDR3 region is CAISGVRAGPGDNSPLHF. In nucleotides, the CDR3 is TGTGCCATCAGCGGCGTCAGGGCAGGGCCCGGCGATAATTCACCCCTCCACTTT.

This clone appeared a few times. V and J are TRBV4-1 and TRBJ1-2; no firm D call. Germline CDR1 and CDR2: MGHRA and YSYEKL. CDR3 size: 14 residues. Trimming removed 0 bases from V and 6 bases from J, with 11 bases in between. CDR3 bases: TGCGCCAGCAGCCAAGATCGACTCTTACATGGCTACACCTTC. Amino acids: CASSQDRLLHGYTF.

The rearrangement joins TRBV24-1 to TRBJ2-3, with D possibly being TRBD1 (5 bases). V gave up 5 bases and J gave up 3 bases, with 5 bases separating them. From germline, CDR1 is KGHDR and CDR2 SFDVKD. The CDR3 extends over 12 amino acids. The CDR3 DNA is TGTGCCACCAGTGGGACAACAGATACGCAGTATTTT. Translation gives CATSGTTDTQYF.

The V call is TRBV14, the J call TRBJ1-1, with TRBD1 matching 7 bases. The CDR3 sequence is 16 residues long. Germline CDR1 reads SGHDN; CDR2 reads FVKESK. The V gene end was trimmed by 3 bases and the J gene end by 1 base; junction bases not matched to a gene: 8. CDR3 sequence (DNA): TGTGCCAGCAGCCAGTTCCCAGGGGGAGGGAACACTGAAGCTTTCTTT. Translation gives CASSQFPGGGNTEAFF.

CDR3: CASSERAPSGTSGGRRDTQYF. In DNA form, the CDR3 reads TGTGCCAGCAGTGAGAGGGCCCCCTCCGGGACTAGCGGGGGTCGGAGGGATACGCAGTATTTT. The V gene is TRBV2, the J gene TRBJ2-3; 14 positions agree with TRBD2. V shed 3 bases and J 6 bases; nucleotides not matched to a gene: 20. This CDR3 contains 21 residues. The germline gives CDR1 SNHLY, CDR2 FYNNEI.